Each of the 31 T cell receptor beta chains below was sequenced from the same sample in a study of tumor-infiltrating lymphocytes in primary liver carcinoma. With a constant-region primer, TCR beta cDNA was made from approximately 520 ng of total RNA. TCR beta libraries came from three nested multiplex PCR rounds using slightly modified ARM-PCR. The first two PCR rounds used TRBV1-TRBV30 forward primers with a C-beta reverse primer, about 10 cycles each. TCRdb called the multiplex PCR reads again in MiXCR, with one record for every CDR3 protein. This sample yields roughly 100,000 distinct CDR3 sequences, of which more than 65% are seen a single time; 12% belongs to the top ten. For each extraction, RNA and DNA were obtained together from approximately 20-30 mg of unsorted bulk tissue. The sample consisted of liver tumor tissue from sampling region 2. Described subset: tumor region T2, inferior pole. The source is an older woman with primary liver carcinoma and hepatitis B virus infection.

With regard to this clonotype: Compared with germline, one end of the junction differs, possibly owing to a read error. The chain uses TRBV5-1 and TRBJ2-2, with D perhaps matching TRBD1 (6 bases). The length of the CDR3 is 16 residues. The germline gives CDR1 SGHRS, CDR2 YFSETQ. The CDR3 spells CPSSLETGTYTGELFF. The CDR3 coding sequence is TGCCCCAGCAGCTTGGAGACCGGGACATACACCGGGGAGCTGTTTTTT. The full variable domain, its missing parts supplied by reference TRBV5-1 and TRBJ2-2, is KAGVTQTPRYLIKTRGQQVTLSCSPISGHRSVSWYQQTPGQGLQFLFEYFSETQRNKGNFPGRFSGRQFSNSRSEMNVSTLELGDSALYLCPSSLETGTYTGELFFGEGSRLTVL.

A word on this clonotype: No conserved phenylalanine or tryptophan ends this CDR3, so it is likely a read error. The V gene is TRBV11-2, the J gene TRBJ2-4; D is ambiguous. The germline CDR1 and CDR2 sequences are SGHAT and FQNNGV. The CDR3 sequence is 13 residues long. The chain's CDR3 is CASSLEPKNIQYY. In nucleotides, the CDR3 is TGTGCCAGCAGCTTAGAGCCCAAGAACATTCAGTACTAC.

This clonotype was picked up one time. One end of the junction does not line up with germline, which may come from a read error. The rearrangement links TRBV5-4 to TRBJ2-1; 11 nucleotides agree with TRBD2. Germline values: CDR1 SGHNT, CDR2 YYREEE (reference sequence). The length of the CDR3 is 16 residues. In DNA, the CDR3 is TGTGCCAGCAGCCCGCAACTAGCGGGGGTTTATAATGAGCGGTTCTTC. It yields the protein CASSPQLAGVYNERFF.

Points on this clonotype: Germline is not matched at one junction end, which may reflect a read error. The CDR3 nucleotides are TGTGCCAGCTTCCGGACGGGCACAGATATGCAGTATTTT. This codes for CASFRTGTDMQYF. This rearrangement joins TRBV11-3 to TRBJ2-3; D remains unclear. The germline V gene encodes CDR1 SGHNT and CDR2 YENEEA. The CDR3 spans 13 residues.

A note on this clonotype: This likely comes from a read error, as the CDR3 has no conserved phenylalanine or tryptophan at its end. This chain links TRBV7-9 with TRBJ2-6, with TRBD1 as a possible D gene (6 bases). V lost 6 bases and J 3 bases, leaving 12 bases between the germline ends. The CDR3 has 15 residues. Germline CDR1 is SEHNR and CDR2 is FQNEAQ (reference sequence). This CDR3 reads CASRHRVNGANVLTL. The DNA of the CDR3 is TGTGCCAGCAGGCACAGGGTTAATGGGGCCAACGTCCTGACTCTC.

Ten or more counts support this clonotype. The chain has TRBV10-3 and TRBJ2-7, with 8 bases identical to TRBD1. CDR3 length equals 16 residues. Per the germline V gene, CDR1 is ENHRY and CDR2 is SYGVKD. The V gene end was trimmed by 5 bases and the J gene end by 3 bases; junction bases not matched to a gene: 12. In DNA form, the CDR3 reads TGTGCCATCAGTCCCGCCTCCGGGACAGGAATCTACGAGCAGTACTTC. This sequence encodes CAISPASGTGIYEQYF.

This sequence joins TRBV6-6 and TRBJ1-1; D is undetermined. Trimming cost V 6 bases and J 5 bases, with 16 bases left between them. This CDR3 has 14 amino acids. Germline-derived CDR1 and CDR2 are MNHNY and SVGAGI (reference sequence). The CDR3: CASSLVGSKTEAFF. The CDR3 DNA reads TGTGCCAGCAGCTTGGTGGGGTCGAAGACTGAAGCTTTCTTT.

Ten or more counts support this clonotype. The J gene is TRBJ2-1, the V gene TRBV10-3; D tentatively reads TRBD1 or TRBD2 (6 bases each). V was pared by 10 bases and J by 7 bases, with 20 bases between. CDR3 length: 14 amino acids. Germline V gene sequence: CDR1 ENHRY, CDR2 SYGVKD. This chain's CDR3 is CASRPGADGNEQFF. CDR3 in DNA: TGTGCCAGCCGGCCGGGGGCGGACGGGAATGAGCAGTTCTTC.

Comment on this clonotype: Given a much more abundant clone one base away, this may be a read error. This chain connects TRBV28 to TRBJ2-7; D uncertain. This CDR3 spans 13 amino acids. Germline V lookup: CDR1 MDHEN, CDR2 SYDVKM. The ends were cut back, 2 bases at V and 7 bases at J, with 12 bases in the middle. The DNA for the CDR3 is TGTGCCAGCAGTTTACCCGGGTCGTGGGAGCAGTACTTC. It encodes CASSLPGSWEQYF.

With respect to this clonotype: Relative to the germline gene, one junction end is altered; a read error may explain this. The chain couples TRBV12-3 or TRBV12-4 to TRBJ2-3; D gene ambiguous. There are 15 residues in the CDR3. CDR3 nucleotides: TGTGTCAGCAGCTTAGATTTCGGGAGCACAGATACGCAGTATTTT. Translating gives CVSSLDFGSTDTQYF.

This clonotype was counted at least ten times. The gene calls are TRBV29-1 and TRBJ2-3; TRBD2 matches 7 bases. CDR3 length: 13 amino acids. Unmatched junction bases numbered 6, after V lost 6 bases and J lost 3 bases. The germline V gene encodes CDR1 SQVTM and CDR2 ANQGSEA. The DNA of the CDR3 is TGCAGCGTCGAGAGGACTAGGACAGATACGCAGTATTTT. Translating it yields CSVERTRTDTQYF.

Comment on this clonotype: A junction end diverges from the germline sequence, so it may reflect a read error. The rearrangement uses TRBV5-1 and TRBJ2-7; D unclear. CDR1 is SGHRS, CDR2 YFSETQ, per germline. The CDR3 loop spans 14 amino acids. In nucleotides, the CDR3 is TGCGCCAGCAGTTTGTTATCACAAGGCTACGGGCAGTACTTC. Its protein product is CASSLLSQGYGQYF.

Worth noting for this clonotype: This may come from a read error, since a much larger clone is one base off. This CDR3 is CASSTPVGGSYNEQFF. CDR3 nucleotides: TGTGCCAGCAGTACCCCAGTGGGGGGGTCCTACAATGAGCAGTTCTTC. The V gene is TRBV28, the J gene TRBJ2-1; the match to TRBD2 covers 7 bases. The germline V gene encodes CDR1 MDHEN and CDR2 SYDVKM. This CDR3 spans 16 amino acids. V gave up 5 bases and J gave up 1 base; unmatched junction bases: 8.

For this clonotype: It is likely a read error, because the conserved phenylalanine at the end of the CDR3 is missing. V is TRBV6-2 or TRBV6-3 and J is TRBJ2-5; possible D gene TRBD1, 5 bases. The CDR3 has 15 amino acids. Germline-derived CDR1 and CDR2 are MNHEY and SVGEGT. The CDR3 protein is CASTISRTPQETQYL. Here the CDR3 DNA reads TGTGCTAGCACGATATCCAGGACACCCCAAGAGACCCAGTACCTA.

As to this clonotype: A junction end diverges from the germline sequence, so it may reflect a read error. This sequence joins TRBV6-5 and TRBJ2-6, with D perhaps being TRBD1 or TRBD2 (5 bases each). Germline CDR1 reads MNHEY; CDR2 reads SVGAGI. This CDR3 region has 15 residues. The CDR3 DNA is TGTGCCAGTAACCTCGGGGTTTCTGGGGCTAACGTCCTGACTTTC. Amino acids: CASNLGVSGANVLTF.

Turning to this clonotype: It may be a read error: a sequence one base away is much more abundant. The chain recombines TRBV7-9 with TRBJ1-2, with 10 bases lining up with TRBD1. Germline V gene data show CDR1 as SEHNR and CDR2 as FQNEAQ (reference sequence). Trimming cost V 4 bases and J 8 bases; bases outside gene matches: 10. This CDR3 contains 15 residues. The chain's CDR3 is CASSWGQGPKKGYTF. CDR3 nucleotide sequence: TGTGCCAGCAGCTGGGGACAGGGGCCAAAAAAAGGCTACACCTTC.

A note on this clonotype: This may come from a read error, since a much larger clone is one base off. The CDR3 sequence is CASSRDVQDYTF. In DNA, the CDR3 is TGTGCCAGCAGCCGGGACGTGCAGGACTACACCTTC. The chain combines TRBV12-3 or TRBV12-4 with TRBJ1-2; D is possibly TRBD1 (5 bases). The germline V and J ends were trimmed by 6 bases and 10 bases, with 15 bases remaining between them. The CDR3 covers 12 residues.

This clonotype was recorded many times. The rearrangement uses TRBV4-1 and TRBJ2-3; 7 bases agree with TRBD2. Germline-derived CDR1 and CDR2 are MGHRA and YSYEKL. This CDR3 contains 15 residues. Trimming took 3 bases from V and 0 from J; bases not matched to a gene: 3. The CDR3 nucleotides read TGCGCCAGCAGCCAGGGACTACTAAGCACAGATACGCAGTATTTT. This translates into CASSQGLLSTDTQYF.

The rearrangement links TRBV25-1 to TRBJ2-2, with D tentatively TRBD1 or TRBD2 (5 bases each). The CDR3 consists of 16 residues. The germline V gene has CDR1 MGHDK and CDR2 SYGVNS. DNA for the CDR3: TGTGCAGAAGGAGGTACCCAGACAGACGGCACCGGGGAGCTGTTTTTT. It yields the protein CAEGGTQTDGTGELFF.

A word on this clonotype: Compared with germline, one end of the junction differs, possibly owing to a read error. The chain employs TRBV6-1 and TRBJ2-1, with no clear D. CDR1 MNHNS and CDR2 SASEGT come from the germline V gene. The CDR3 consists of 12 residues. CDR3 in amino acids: CTSSGIRDEQFF. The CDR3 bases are TGTACCAGCAGTGGAATAAGGGATGAACAGTTCTTC.

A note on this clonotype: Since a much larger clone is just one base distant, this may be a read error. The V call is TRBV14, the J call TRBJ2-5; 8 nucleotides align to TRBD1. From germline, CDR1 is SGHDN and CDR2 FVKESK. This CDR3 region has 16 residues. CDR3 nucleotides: TGTGCCAGCAGCCAAGAACGCCGGACAGGGACAGAGAGCCAGTACTTC. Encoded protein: CASSQERRTGTESQYF.

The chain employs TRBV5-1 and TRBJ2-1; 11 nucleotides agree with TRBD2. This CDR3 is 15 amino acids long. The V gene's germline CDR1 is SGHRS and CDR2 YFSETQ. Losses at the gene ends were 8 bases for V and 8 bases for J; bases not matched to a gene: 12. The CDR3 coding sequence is TGCGCCAGTCGTACGGCCACTAGCGGGAGCTATGAGCAGTTCTTC. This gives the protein CASRTATSGSYEQFF.

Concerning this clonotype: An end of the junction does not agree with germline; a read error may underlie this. The CDR3 DNA is TGCGCCACCAGCTACTACGGGAGGGACAGAGATGCGCGGTATTTT. Encoded protein: CATSYYGRDRDARYF. This rearrangement joins TRBV4-1 to TRBJ2-3; D is perhaps TRBD2 (8 bases). The CDR3 has 15 residues. Germline lookup yields CDR1 MGHRA and CDR2 YSYEKL.

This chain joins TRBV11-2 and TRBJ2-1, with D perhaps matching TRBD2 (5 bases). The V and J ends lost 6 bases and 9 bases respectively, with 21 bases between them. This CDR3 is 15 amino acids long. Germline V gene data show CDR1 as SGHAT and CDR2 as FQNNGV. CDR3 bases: TGTGCCAGCAGTCATAGGCCAGCGGAGTCGGGTGAGCAGTTCTTC. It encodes CASSHRPAESGEQFF.

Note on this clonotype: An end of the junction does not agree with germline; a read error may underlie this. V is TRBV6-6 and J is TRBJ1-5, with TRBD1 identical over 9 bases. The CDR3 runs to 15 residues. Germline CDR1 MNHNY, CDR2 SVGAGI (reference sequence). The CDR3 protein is CANSYPDRGDQPQHF. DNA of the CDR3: TGTGCCAACAGTTACCCAGACAGGGGGGACCAGCCCCAGCACTTC.

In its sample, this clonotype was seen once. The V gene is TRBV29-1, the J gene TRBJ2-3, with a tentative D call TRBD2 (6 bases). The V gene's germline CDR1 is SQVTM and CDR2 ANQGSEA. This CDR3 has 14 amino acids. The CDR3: CIAGFRQHTDTQYF. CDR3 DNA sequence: TGCATCGCGGGGTTCAGACAGCACACAGATACGCAGTATTTT.

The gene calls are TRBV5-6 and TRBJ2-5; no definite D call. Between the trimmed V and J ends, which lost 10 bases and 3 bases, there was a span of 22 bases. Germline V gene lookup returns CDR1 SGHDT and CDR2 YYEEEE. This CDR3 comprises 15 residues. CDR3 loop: CACSLYGVGKETQYF. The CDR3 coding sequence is TGTGCCTGTAGCTTGTATGGGGTGGGAAAAGAGACCCAGTACTTC. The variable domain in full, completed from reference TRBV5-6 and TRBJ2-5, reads DAGVTQSPTHLIKTRGQQVTLRCSPKSGHDTVSWYQQALGQGPQFIFQYYEEEERQRGNFPDRFSGHQFPNYSSELNVNALLLGDSALYLCACSLYGVGKETQYFGPGTRLLVL.

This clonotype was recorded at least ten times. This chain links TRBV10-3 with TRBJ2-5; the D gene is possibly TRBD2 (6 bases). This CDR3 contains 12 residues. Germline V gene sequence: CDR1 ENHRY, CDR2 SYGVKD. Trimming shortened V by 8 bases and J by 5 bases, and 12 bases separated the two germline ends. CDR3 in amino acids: CAISAGHETQYF. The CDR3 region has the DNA TGTGCCATCTCGGCGGGGCACGAGACCCAGTACTTC.

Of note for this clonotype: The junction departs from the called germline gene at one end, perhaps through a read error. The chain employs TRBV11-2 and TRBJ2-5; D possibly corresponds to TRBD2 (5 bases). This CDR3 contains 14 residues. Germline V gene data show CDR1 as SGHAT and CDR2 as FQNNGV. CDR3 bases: TGTGCTAGCAGCTTATTTGCGGGCGAAGGGACCCAGTACTTC. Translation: CASSLFAGEGTQYF.

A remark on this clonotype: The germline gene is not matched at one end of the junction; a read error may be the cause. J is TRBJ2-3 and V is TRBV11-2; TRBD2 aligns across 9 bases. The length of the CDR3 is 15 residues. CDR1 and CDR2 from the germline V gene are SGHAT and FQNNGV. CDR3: CASSPGLASTDTQYF. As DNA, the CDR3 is TGTGCCAGCAGCCCTGGACTAGCGAGCACAGATACACAGTATTTT.

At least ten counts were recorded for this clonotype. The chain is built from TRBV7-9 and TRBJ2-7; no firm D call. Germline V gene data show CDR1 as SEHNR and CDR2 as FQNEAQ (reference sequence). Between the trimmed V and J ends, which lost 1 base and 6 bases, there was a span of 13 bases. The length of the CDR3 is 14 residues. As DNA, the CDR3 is TGTGCCAGCAGCTTAGAGTTAGGTATCGCCGAGCAGTACTTC. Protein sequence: CASSLELGIAEQYF.